This T cell receptor (beta chain) was sequenced during a study of T-cell reconstitution after alpha-beta-depleted transplantation in children. Unique molecular identifiers were used in preparing the TCRbeta library. TCRdb recomputed calls from the PCR reads with MiXCR, one row per CDR3 protein. The sample lists around 580,000 distinct CDR3 sequences, 25% to 30% occurring once. This specimen was PBMCs, taken before TCRalphabeta/CD19-depleted stem cell transplant. The source is a boy less than two years old with Wiskott-Aldrich syndrome, due to receive a stem cell transplant.

The CDR3 spells CASSHVTPGQGFSGYTF. The CDR3 DNA is TGCGCCAGCAGCCACGTAACTCCGGGACAGGGCTTTAGTGGCTACACCTTC. This chain uses TRBV4-1 with TRBJ1-2, with 9 bases lining up with TRBD1. V was pared by 3 bases and J by 7 bases, with 15 bases of the junction left unmatched. Germline CDR1 and CDR2: MGHRA and YSYEKL. This CDR3 has 17 residues.